One sample yielded the 11 T cell receptor beta chains listed below, sequenced in a study of HIV-infected patients and healthy controls. Using its own MiXCR run on the 5' RACE reads, TCRdb lists one record per CDR3 protein. Counted here are tens of thousands of distinct CDR3 sequences, about a sixth occurring once; the ten biggest clones make up under 6.5%. Sequencing was done on a sample of CD4+ T cells from blood. The receptor source for this set is a human donor in good health.

This clonotype was seen a few times. V gene TRBV25-1 combines with J gene TRBJ1-1; D possibly corresponds to TRBD1 (5 bases). CDR3 size: 16 residues. The germline gives CDR1 MGHDK, CDR2 SYGVNS. Trimming shortened V by 2 bases and J by 3 bases, and 16 bases separated the two germline ends. The CDR3 loop reads CASSERSGGLDTEAFF. The CDR3 DNA reads as TGTGCCAGCAGTGAACGGAGTGGGGGGTTGGACACTGAAGCTTTCTTT. Together with reference TRBV25-1 and TRBJ1-1, the CDR3 gives the full variable domain: EADIYQTPRYLVIGTGKKITLECSQTMGHDKMYWYQQDPGMELHLIHYSYGVNSTEKGDLSSESTVSRIRTEHFPLTLESARPSHTSQYLCASSERSGGLDTEAFFGQGTRLTVV.

This clonotype was detected many times. The chain uses TRBV6-2 or TRBV6-3 and TRBJ1-1, with D possibly matching TRBD1 (6 bases). The germline V gene has CDR1 MNHEY and CDR2 SVGEGT. The V and J ends lost 3 bases and 4 bases respectively, with 12 bases between them. There are 14 residues in the CDR3. As DNA, the CDR3 is TGTGCCAGCAGTTATCCCCAGGGGACCACTGAAGCTTTCTTT. This sequence encodes CASSYPQGTTEAFF.

The V gene is TRBV29-1, the J gene TRBJ2-7; TRBD1 is a possible D gene (6 bases). The germline gives CDR1 SQVTM, CDR2 ANQGSEA. The V end was cut by 4 bases, the J end by 7 bases, with 20 bases between. This CDR3 spans 14 amino acids. The CDR3 nucleotides read TGCAGCGTTGTGCGAAACAGGGCCATTCCTGAGCAGTACTTC. Amino acids: CSVVRNRAIPEQYF.

This clonotype has only a few counts. This chain joins TRBV23-1 and TRBJ2-1; D not resolved. TRBV23-1 is placed among ORFs of uncertain function. The CDR3 consists of 12 residues. The germline V and J ends were trimmed by 9 bases and 1 base, with 7 bases remaining between them. The CDR3: CARAGSYNEQFF. CDR3 bases: TGCGCCAGGGCCGGGTCCTACAATGAGCAGTTCTTC.

This clonotype occurred a few times. The genes are TRBV18 and TRBJ2-5; no definite D call. V dropped 0 bases and J dropped 5 bases, with 13 bases sitting between them. CDR1 and CDR2 from the germline V gene are KGHSH and LQKENI. The CDR3 sequence is 15 residues long. The CDR3 spells CASSPPSLPEETQYF. The CDR3 DNA is TGTGCCAGCTCACCACCGTCGCTCCCGGAGGAGACCCAGTACTTC.

The chain couples TRBV10-3 to TRBJ2-7; D is perhaps TRBD1 (5 bases). CDR1 ENHRY and CDR2 SYGVKD come from the germline V gene. The length of the CDR3 is 11 residues. V was shortened by 11 bases and J by 4 bases, with 12 bases between the two germline ends. The CDR3 reads CAADSWYEQYF. CDR3 sequence (DNA): TGTGCCGCCGACAGTTGGTACGAGCAGTACTTC.

The chain employs TRBV27 and TRBJ1-1; no firm D call. The V gene lost 5 bases and the J gene lost 1 base, with 17 bases spanning the gap. This CDR3 contains 16 residues. Germline CDR1 reads MNHEY; CDR2 reads SMNVEV (reference sequence). In DNA, the CDR3 is TGTGCCAGCAGTACGGGAGGTAATATTAGGAACACTGAAGCTTTCTTT. This translates into CASSTGGNIRNTEAFF.

The table lists this clonotype with a few counts. The chain links TRBV6-2 or TRBV6-3 to TRBJ2-1; no reliable D call. The V gene's germline CDR1 is MNHEY and CDR2 SVGEGT. V gave up 5 bases and J gave up 8 bases, with 19 bases separating them. The CDR3 loop spans 15 amino acids. The CDR3 coding sequence is TGTGCCAGCAGTACACAGACCCGGATACGACATGAGCAGTTCTTC. This gives the protein CASSTQTRIRHEQFF.

This clonotype has at least ten counts. This chain joins TRBV3-1 and TRBJ1-1; D gene uncertain. CDR3 length equals 12 residues. Per the germline V gene, CDR1 is LGHDT and CDR2 is YNNKEL (reference sequence). Trimming stripped 3 bases from V and 1 base from J, with 3 bases between. CDR3 sequence reads: CASSQTNTEAFF. The CDR3 nucleotides are TGTGCCAGCAGCCAGACGAACACTGAAGCTTTCTTT. The variable domain in full, with the rest retrieved from reference TRBV3-1 and TRBJ1-1, is DTAVSQTPKYLVTQMGNDKSIKCEQNLGHDTMYWYKQDSKKFLKIMFSYNNKELIINETVPNRFSPKSPDKAHLNLHINSLELGDSAVYFCASSQTNTEAFFGQGTRLTVV.

This clonotype was detected many times. The rearrangement links TRBV7-2 to TRBJ2-2; the D is unclear. Germline V lookup: CDR1 SGHTA, CDR2 FQGNSA. V lost 4 bases and J lost 8, with 8 bases in between. This CDR3 region has 12 residues. This chain's CDR3 is CASSSSLGELFF. The CDR3 region has the DNA TGTGCCAGCAGCTCCTCCCTGGGGGAGCTGTTTTTT.

In DNA, the CDR3 is TGTGCCAGCAGCCGTGTTAGGGATCAGCCCCAGCATTTT. Amino acids: CASSRVRDQPQHF. The chain uses TRBV3-1 and TRBJ1-5; D remains ambiguous. This CDR3 is built from 13 residues. Per germline, CDR1 LGHDT and CDR2 YNNKEL (reference sequence). V lost 4 bases, J lost 5 bases, and 9 bases lay in between.